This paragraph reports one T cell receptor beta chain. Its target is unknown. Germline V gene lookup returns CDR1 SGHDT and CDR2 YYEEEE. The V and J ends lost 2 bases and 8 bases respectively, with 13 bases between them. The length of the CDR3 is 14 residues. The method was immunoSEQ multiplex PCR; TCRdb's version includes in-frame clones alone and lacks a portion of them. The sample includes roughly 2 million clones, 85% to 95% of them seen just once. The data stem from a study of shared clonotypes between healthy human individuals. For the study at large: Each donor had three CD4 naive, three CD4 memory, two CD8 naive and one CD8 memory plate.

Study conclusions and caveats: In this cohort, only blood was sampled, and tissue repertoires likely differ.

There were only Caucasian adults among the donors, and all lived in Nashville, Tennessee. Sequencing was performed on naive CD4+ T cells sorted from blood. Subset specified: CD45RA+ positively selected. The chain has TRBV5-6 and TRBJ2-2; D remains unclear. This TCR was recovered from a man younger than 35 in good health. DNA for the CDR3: TGTGCCAGCAGCTTCCGGGCCCCGACGGGGGAGCTGTTTTTT. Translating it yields CASSFRAPTGELFF.